This T cell receptor (beta chain) was sequenced for a study of shared clonotypes between healthy human individuals. Trimming at V came to 5 bases and at J to 1 base, leaving 4 bases not matched to a gene. CDR3 length equals 15 residues. The germline V gene encodes CDR1 SGHTA and CDR2 FQGNSA. The study's findings and limits: Read depth was anticipated to influence clonotype sharing among donors.

On this clone: The antigen is undetermined.

Donors comprised healthy HIV-negative adults lacking recent acute infections or vaccinations. Over several immunoSEQ plates, each subset's genomic DNA was distributed in even portions. Some clones are missing from TCRdb's copy, which holds only in-frame ones; the method was immunoSEQ multiplex PCR. Among about 960,000 clones listed, approximately 76% were seen once. The sequencing sample was made of memory CD4+ T cells sorted from blood. The subset: CD45RA-negative fraction. The TCR comes from a man between 18 and 35 years old in good health. This chain joins TRBV7-2 and TRBJ2-5, with 10 bases fitting TRBD2. The CDR3 DNA reads TGTGCCAGCAGCCCAGCTAGCGGGGGCCAAGAGACCCAGTACTTC. Amino acids: CASSPASGGQETQYF.